This TCR beta chain originates from a study of T cell responses to AZD1222 COVID-19 vaccine. Clones were sequenced by immunoSEQ multiplex PCR, and TCRdb holds only the in-frame ones, with some missing. This table has 170,000 or so clones, 85% to 90% appearing once. Germline CDR1 SQVTM, CDR2 ANQGSEA. The trim removed 7 bases at V and 2 bases at J, leaving 3 bases unmatched. This CDR3 comprises 14 residues. This clone was observed once. The chain employs TRBV29-1 and TRBJ2-3; 13 nucleotides align to TRBD2. The sequenced sample was peripheral blood, obtained 28 days after the second AZD1222 dose. This clonotype was sampled from an adult who received the AZD1222 COVID-19 vaccine. The CDR3 loop reads CSEGLAGPTDTQYF. DNA for the CDR3: TGCAGCGAGGGACTAGCGGGGCCCACAGATACGCAGTATTTT.